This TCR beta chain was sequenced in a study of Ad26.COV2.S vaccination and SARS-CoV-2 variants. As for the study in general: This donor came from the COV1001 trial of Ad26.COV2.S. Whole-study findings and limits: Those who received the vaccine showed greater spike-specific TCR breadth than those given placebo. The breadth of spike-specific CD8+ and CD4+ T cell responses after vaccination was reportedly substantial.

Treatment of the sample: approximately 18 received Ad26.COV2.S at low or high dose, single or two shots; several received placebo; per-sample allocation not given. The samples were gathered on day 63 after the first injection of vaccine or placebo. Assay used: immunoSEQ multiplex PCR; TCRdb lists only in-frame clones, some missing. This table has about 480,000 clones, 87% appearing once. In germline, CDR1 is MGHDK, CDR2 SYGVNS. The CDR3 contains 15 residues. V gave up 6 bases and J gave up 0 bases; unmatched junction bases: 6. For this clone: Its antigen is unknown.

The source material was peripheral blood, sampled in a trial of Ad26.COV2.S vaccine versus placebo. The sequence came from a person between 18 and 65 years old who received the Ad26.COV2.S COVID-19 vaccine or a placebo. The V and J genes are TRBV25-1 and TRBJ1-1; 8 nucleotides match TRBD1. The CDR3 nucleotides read TGTGCCAGCAGAACCGGACAGGGACTGAACACTGAAGCTTTCTTT. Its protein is CASRTGQGLNTEAFF.